Listed below are T cell receptor beta chains from one sample, sequenced in a study of blood T cell repertoires in COVID-19. Profiled with immunoSEQ multiplex PCR; TCRdb holds only in-frame clones, not every one. The data hold a few hundred thousand clones, with less than 85% observed a single time. Source material: PBMCs or T cells enriched from blood (not recorded which). These receptors were taken from a woman between 45 and 65 years old who had recovered from COVID-19. Both conserved end residues are part of each CDR3. Each record gives: J gene, V gene, clone size, D gene, CDR3 protein, CDR3 DNA. A D gene is named only where the DNA matches it firmly. Part of the rows lack a size; the others show once, few, many or a class for expanded clones.

j_call: TRBJ1-1
v_call: TRBV7-9
clone_size: .
d_call: .
cdr3_aa: CASSFQGNTEAFF
cdr3_nt: TGTGCCAGCAGCTTCCAGGGGAACACTGAAGCTTTCTTT

j_call: TRBJ2-2
v_call: TRBV5-1
clone_size: .
d_call: .
cdr3_aa: CASSFPEGLAINTGELFF
cdr3_nt: TGCGCCAGCAGCTTCCCGGAGGGCCTAGCAATTAACACCGGGGAGCTGTTTTTT

j_call: TRBJ2-5
v_call: TRBV7-9
clone_size: .
d_call: TRBD1
cdr3_aa: CASSSWTGTGETQYF
cdr3_nt: TGTGCCAGCAGCTCATGGACAGGGACGGGAGAGACCCAGTACTTC

j_call: TRBJ2-5
v_call: TRBV7-7
clone_size: .
d_call: TRBD1
cdr3_aa: CASSLQGAGETQYF
cdr3_nt: TGTGCCAGCAGCTTGCAGGGGGCCGGAGAGACCCAGTACTTC

j_call: TRBJ1-1
v_call: TRBV12-3/TRBV12-4
clone_size: .
d_call: .
cdr3_aa: CASRVFGGAQAFF
cdr3_nt: TGTGCCAGCAGGGTATTCGGGGGTGCGCAAGCTTTCTTT

j_call: TRBJ2-1
v_call: TRBV9
clone_size: .
d_call: TRBD2
cdr3_aa: CASGPPAGGRGEQFF
cdr3_nt: TGTGCCAGTGGCCCCCCAGCGGGGGGAAGAGGTGAGCAGTTCTTC

j_call: TRBJ1-2
v_call: TRBV28
clone_size: .
d_call: .
cdr3_aa: CASSSSMQGRNYGYTF
cdr3_nt: TGTGCCAGCAGTTCCTCGATGCAGGGGCGCAACTATGGCTACACCTTC

j_call: TRBJ1-2
v_call: TRBV29-1
clone_size: .
d_call: TRBD1
cdr3_aa: CSVEPGQSYGYTF
cdr3_nt: TGCAGCGTGGAACCGGGACAGTCCTATGGCTACACCTTC

j_call: TRBJ1-1
v_call: TRBV19
clone_size: .
d_call: TRBD1
cdr3_aa: CASSPGTGRSGERTEAFF
cdr3_nt: TGTGCCAGTAGTCCCGGGACAGGGAGGTCTGGTGAAAGGACTGAAGCTTTCTTT

j_call: TRBJ1-2
v_call: TRBV30
clone_size: .
d_call: .
cdr3_aa: CAWSVLRRGYGYTF
cdr3_nt: TGTGCCTGGAGTGTACTCCGCAGGGGATATGGCTACACCTTC

j_call: TRBJ2-3
v_call: TRBV10-1
clone_size: .
d_call: .
cdr3_aa: CASSDGPGDTQYF
cdr3_nt: TGCGCCAGCAGTGACGGACCGGGGGATACGCAGTATTTT

j_call: TRBJ1-6
v_call: TRBV5-6
clone_size: .
d_call: .
cdr3_aa: CASSLSSNSPLHF
cdr3_nt: TGTGCCAGCAGCTTGTCTAGTAATTCACCCCTCCACTTT

j_call: TRBJ1-6
v_call: TRBV7-2
clone_size: .
d_call: .
cdr3_aa: CASSLEGRLFIGNSPLHF
cdr3_nt: TGTGCCAGCAGCTTAGAAGGCAGGCTATTCATTGGTAATTCACCCCTCCACTTT

j_call: TRBJ2-7
v_call: TRBV6-5
clone_size: .
d_call: TRBD2
cdr3_aa: CASSYGTSEYEQYF
cdr3_nt: TGTGCCAGCAGTTACGGGACTAGCGAGTACGAGCAGTACTTC

j_call: TRBJ2-1
v_call: TRBV19
clone_size: few
d_call: .
cdr3_aa: CASSLTTSRVWNEQFF
cdr3_nt: TGTGCCAGTAGTCTAACCACTAGCCGAGTTTGGAATGAGCAGTTCTTC

j_call: TRBJ2-3
v_call: TRBV9
clone_size: .
d_call: .
cdr3_aa: CASSVGTGSTDTQYF
cdr3_nt: TGTGCCAGCAGCGTAGGTACGGGGAGCACAGATACGCAGTATTTT

j_call: TRBJ2-1
v_call: TRBV7-3
clone_size: .
d_call: .
cdr3_aa: CASSFRGSYNNEQFF
cdr3_nt: TGTGCCAGCAGCTTCCGGGGGTCTTATAACAATGAGCAGTTCTTC

j_call: TRBJ2-1
v_call: TRBV6-5
clone_size: .
d_call: .
cdr3_aa: CASPVSGQFF
cdr3_nt: TGTGCCAGCCCCGTGTCAGGGCAGTTCTTC

j_call: TRBJ1-2
v_call: TRBV18
clone_size: .
d_call: .
cdr3_aa: CASSPTVTNYGYTF
cdr3_nt: TGTGCCAGCTCTCCGACAGTCACTAACTATGGCTACACCTTC

j_call: TRBJ2-2
v_call: TRBV6-5
clone_size: once
d_call: .
cdr3_aa: CASKLSMNTGELFF
cdr3_nt: TGTGCCAGCAAACTGAGTATGAACACCGGGGAGCTGTTTTTT

j_call: TRBJ2-1
v_call: TRBV27
clone_size: .
d_call: TRBD1
cdr3_aa: CASSLGTGMGEQFF
cdr3_nt: TGTGCCAGCAGTTTGGGGACAGGGATGGGTGAGCAGTTCTTC

j_call: TRBJ1-2
v_call: TRBV27
clone_size: .
d_call: TRBD1
cdr3_aa: CASSPIDADRRSDGYTF
cdr3_nt: TGTGCCAGCAGTCCCATAGACGCGGACAGGAGAAGTGATGGCTACACCTTC

j_call: TRBJ1-4
v_call: TRBV7-9
clone_size: .
d_call: .
cdr3_aa: CASSPRQGWDEKLFF
cdr3_nt: TGTGCCAGCAGCCCCCGGCAGGGGTGGGATGAAAAACTGTTTTTT

j_call: TRBJ2-6
v_call: TRBV28
clone_size: .
d_call: TRBD1
cdr3_aa: CASSETGQGISGANVLTF
cdr3_nt: TGTGCCAGCAGTGAAACGGGACAGGGAATCTCCGGGGCCAACGTCCTGACTTTC

j_call: TRBJ2-7
v_call: TRBV6-5
clone_size: .
d_call: .
cdr3_aa: CASSRDTEGIEQYF
cdr3_nt: TGTGCCAGCAGCCGGGACACCGAGGGGATCGAGCAGTACTTC

j_call: TRBJ2-7
v_call: TRBV11-2
clone_size: .
d_call: .
cdr3_aa: CASSPIRRDKESSYEQYF
cdr3_nt: TGTGCCAGCAGCCCGATTAGGCGAGACAAAGAGTCCTCCTACGAGCAGTACTTC

j_call: TRBJ1-5
v_call: TRBV19
clone_size: few
d_call: .
cdr3_aa: CASSLHYSNQPQHF
cdr3_nt: TGTGCCAGTAGTCTCCACTATAGCAATCAGCCCCAGCATTTT

j_call: TRBJ1-1
v_call: TRBV6-6
clone_size: .
d_call: TRBD1
cdr3_aa: CASSKGQGLLNTEAFF
cdr3_nt: TGTGCCAGCAGTAAGGGACAGGGGCTACTGAACACTGAAGCTTTCTTT

j_call: TRBJ2-1
v_call: TRBV4-1
clone_size: .
d_call: TRBD2
cdr3_aa: CASSQDRTSGGAGSYNEQFF
cdr3_nt: TGCGCCAGCAGCCAAGATCGCACTAGCGGGGGGGCGGGCTCCTACAATGAGCAGTTCTTC

j_call: TRBJ1-5
v_call: TRBV19
clone_size: .
d_call: TRBD1
cdr3_aa: CASDLGQGNQPQHF
cdr3_nt: TGTGCCAGTGACTTGGGACAGGGCAATCAGCCCCAGCATTTT

j_call: TRBJ2-3
v_call: TRBV5-4
clone_size: .
d_call: .
cdr3_aa: CASSRDRSTDTQYF
cdr3_nt: TGTGCCAGCAGCCGCGACAGAAGCACAGATACGCAGTATTTT

j_call: TRBJ1-5
v_call: TRBV28
clone_size: .
d_call: .
cdr3_aa: CASSTDSLRANQPQHF
cdr3_nt: TGTGCCAGCAGTACTGACAGTCTTAGGGCGAATCAGCCCCAGCATTTT

j_call: TRBJ2-7
v_call: TRBV5-4
clone_size: .
d_call: TRBD2
cdr3_aa: CASSLTGGPYEEQYF
cdr3_nt: TGTGCCAGCAGCTTGACGGGGGGGCCATATGAAGAGCAGTACTTC

j_call: TRBJ2-7
v_call: TRBV30
clone_size: .
d_call: TRBD1
cdr3_aa: CAWSGRRQGRMRGEQYF
cdr3_nt: TGTGCCTGGAGTGGGCGACGACAGGGAAGGATGAGGGGCGAGCAGTACTTC

j_call: TRBJ1-1
v_call: TRBV4-2
clone_size: .
d_call: .
cdr3_aa: CASTFGEEAFF
cdr3_nt: TGTGCCAGCACCTTCGGTGAGGAAGCTTTCTTT

j_call: TRBJ1-1
v_call: TRBV10-1
clone_size: .
d_call: TRBD1
cdr3_aa: CASSTGGVGEAFF
cdr3_nt: TGCGCCAGCAGCACAGGGGGGGTAGGTGAAGCTTTCTTT

j_call: TRBJ2-7
v_call: TRBV7-3
clone_size: few
d_call: TRBD1
cdr3_aa: CASSSDRENEQYF
cdr3_nt: TGTGCCAGCAGCTCGGACAGGGAGAACGAGCAGTACTTC

j_call: TRBJ2-7
v_call: TRBV12-3/TRBV12-4
clone_size: .
d_call: .
cdr3_aa: CASSLTGTYEQYF
cdr3_nt: TGTGCCAGCAGTTTGACAGGTACCTACGAGCAGTACTTC

j_call: TRBJ2-1
v_call: TRBV3-1/TRBV3-2
clone_size: few
d_call: TRBD2
cdr3_aa: CASSELAGGLQFF
cdr3_nt: TGTGCCAGCAGCGAGTTAGCGGGGGGCCTACAGTTCTTC

j_call: TRBJ1-1
v_call: TRBV20-1
clone_size: .
d_call: .
cdr3_aa: CSASKRVNTEAFF
cdr3_nt: TGCAGTGCTAGTAAGCGGGTGAACACTGAAGCTTTCTTT

j_call: TRBJ1-3
v_call: TRBV11-2
clone_size: .
d_call: .
cdr3_aa: CASSLGPTGYGNTIYF
cdr3_nt: TGTGCCAGCAGCTTAGGCCCTACAGGGTACGGAAACACCATATATTTT

j_call: TRBJ2-2
v_call: TRBV11-3
clone_size: .
d_call: TRBD1
cdr3_aa: CASSLDQQGAGELFF
cdr3_nt: TGTGCCAGCAGCTTAGATCAACAGGGGGCCGGGGAGCTGTTTTTT

j_call: TRBJ1-2
v_call: TRBV7-8
clone_size: .
d_call: TRBD1
cdr3_aa: CASSPYRDRVGYTF
cdr3_nt: TGTGCCAGCAGCCCTTATCGGGACAGGGTGGGGTATACCTTC

j_call: TRBJ1-5
v_call: TRBV4-1
clone_size: .
d_call: .
cdr3_aa: CASSQVLRGSGQPQHF
cdr3_nt: TGCGCCAGCAGCCAAGTCCTTAGGGGATCTGGACAGCCCCAGCATTTT

j_call: TRBJ2-3
v_call: TRBV5-6
clone_size: .
d_call: .
cdr3_aa: CASSLGMGTDTQYF
cdr3_nt: TGTGCCAGCAGCCTCGGGATGGGCACAGATACGCAGTATTTT

j_call: TRBJ2-7
v_call: TRBV24-1
clone_size: .
d_call: TRBD1
cdr3_aa: CATSGTGGTYEQYF
cdr3_nt: TGTGCCACCAGTGGAACAGGGGGGACCTACGAGCAGTACTTC

j_call: TRBJ2-7
v_call: TRBV5-4
clone_size: few
d_call: TRBD1
cdr3_aa: CASSLPGQASYEQYF
cdr3_nt: TGTGCCAGCAGCTTACCGGGACAGGCCTCCTACGAGCAGTACTTC

j_call: TRBJ2-3
v_call: TRBV20-1
clone_size: .
d_call: .
cdr3_aa: CSEIGGYTQYF
cdr3_nt: TGCAGTGAGATAGGGGGTTATACGCAGTATTTT